Sequencing of this T cell receptor beta chain was carried out in a study of T cells in Graves' hyperthyroidism and ophthalmopathy. Trimming at V came to 1 base and at J to 6 bases, leaving 12 bases not matched to a gene. The CDR3 spans 15 residues. Germline CDR1 is GTSNPN and CDR2 is SVGIG (reference sequence). The table lists this clonotype with a few counts. RNA transcripts were the template for amplifying TCR beta CDR3 regions. HTBI primers were the set used in a first-round RT-PCR of the TCR CDR3. MiXCR, run by TCRdb on the multiplex PCR reads, gives a single entry per CDR3 protein. The sample yields fewer than 250,000 distinct CDR3 sequences, roughly 17% seen once.

The chain uses TRBV30 and TRBJ2-7; 7 bases are a match to TRBD2. This TCR was sampled from a man aged 50 to 59 with Graves' hyperthyroidism. Sequences were obtained from blood. The CDR3: CAWSAPGGDPREQYF. The CDR3 DNA reads TGTGCCTGGAGTGCCCCGGGGGGAGACCCTCGCGAGCAGTACTTC.